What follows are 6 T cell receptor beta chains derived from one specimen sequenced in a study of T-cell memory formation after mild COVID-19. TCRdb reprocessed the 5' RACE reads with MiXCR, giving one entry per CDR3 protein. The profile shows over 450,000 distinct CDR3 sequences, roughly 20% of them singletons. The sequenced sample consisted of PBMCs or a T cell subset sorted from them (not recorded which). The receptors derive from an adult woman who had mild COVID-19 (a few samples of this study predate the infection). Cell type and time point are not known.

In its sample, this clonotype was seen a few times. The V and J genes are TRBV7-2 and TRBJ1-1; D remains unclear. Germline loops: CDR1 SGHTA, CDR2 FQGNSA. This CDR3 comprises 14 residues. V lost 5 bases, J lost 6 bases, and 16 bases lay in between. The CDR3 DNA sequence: TGTGCCAGCAGCCCCAGGTGGGAGGTGGCTGAAGCTTTCTTT. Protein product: CASSPRWEVAEAFF.

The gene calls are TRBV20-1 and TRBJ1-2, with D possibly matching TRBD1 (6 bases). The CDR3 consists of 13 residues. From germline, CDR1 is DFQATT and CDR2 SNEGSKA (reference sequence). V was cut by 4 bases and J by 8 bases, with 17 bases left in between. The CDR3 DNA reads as TGCAGTGCTAAAGTCGACAGGCACTCGGGCTACACCTTC. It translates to CSAKVDRHSGYTF.

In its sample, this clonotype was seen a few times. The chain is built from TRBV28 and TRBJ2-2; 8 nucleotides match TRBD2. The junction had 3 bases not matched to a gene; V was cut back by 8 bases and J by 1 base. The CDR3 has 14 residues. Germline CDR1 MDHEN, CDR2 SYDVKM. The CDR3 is CASVTSGNTGELFF. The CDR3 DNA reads TGTGCCAGCGTCACTAGCGGGAACACCGGGGAGCTGTTTTTT.

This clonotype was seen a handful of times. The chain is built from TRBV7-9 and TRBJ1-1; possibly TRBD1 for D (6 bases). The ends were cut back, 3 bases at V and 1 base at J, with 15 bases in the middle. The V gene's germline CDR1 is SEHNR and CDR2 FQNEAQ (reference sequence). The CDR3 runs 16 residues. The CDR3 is CASSFVVGTPNTEAFF. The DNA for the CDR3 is TGTGCCAGCAGCTTTGTAGTTGGGACACCGAACACTGAAGCTTTCTTT. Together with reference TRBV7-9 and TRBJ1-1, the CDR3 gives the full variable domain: DTGVSQNPRHKITKRGQNVTFRCDPISEHNRLYWYRQTLGQGPEFLTYFQNEAQLEKSRLLSDRFSAERPKGSFSTLEIQRTEQGDSAMYLCASSFVVGTPNTEAFFGQGTRLTVV.

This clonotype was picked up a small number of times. CDR3 sequence reads: CASSLIPGKVGYTF. The CDR3 region has the DNA TGTGCCAGCAGTTTAATTCCGGGCAAAGTTGGCTACACCTTC. The chain couples TRBV12-3 or TRBV12-4 to TRBJ1-2; D unresolved. Trimming took 2 bases from V and 7 from J, leaving 14 bases between them. The CDR3 is made up of 14 amino acids.

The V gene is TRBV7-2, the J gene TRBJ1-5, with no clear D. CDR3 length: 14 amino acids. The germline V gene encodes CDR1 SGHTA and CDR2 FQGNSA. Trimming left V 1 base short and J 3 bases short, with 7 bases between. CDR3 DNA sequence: TGTGCCAGCAGCTTAGGCAGCCTCAATCAGCCCCAGCATTTT. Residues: CASSLGSLNQPQHF.